This paragraph covers one TCR beta chain sequence. The sample belongs to a study of blood T cell repertoires in COVID-19. On the study more broadly: Donors in the United States, Italy and Spain gave samples during acute or convalescent COVID-19. From T cells, B-cell-depleted T cells, or PBMCs came the material, which was cDNA or gDNA.

This CDR3 has 14 residues. The germline V gene encodes CDR1 ENHRY and CDR2 SYGVKD. The V segment lost 4 bases and the J segment 4 bases; nucleotides outside the gene matches: 1. In the source study's methods: Amplification with reference gene primers provided the estimates of nucleated cell counts. Sequencing used immunoSEQ multiplex PCR; TCRdb keeps in-frame clones, though not all of them. V and J calls and clone size are those listed in that table; D and trimming were worked out from the DNA. Altogether around 160,000 clones are present, around 84% being singletons, with the ten largest covering around 35%.

V usage is TRBV10-3 and J usage is TRBJ2-2; 9 bases fit TRBD1. The specimen was peripheral blood. The receptor comes from a human donor in a cohort sampled during active COVID-19. The chain's CDR3 is CAISGTGVTGELFF. In DNA form, the CDR3 reads TGTGCCATCAGTGGGACAGGGGTCACCGGGGAGCTGTTTTTT.